This T cell receptor (beta chain) was observed in a study of Ad26.COV2.S vaccination and SARS-CoV-2 variants. Study-wide background: Dosing was one shot or two shots 56 days apart. Study observations and caveats: Reported findings describe substantial breadth in spike-specific CD8+ and CD4+ T cell responses following vaccination.

The treatment is: about 20 received Ad26.COV2.S at low or high dose, single or two shots; about five received placebo; per-sample allocation not given. Samples were taken on day 63 after the first vaccine or placebo injection. The individual, an adult aged 18-55 years, was a donor in Boston. Built on an Ad26 vector, the vaccine expressed Wuhan-strain SARS-CoV-2 spike. The germline gives CDR1 MNHNY, CDR2 SVGAGI (reference sequence). V was cut by 6 bases and J by 1 base, with 13 bases left in between. CDR3 size: 15 residues. Data came from immunoSEQ multiplex PCR; TCRdb stores just in-frame clones and leaves some out. The sample shows more than 250,000 clones, more than 70% of them seen only once. Comment on this clone: Its matching antigen is unknown.

The sequencing here drew on peripheral blood, taken in a trial of Ad26.COV2.S vaccine versus placebo. This chain links TRBV6-6 with TRBJ2-1, with D possibly being TRBD1 (5 bases). The TCR was taken from a person aged 18-65 years who received the Ad26.COV2.S COVID-19 vaccine or a placebo. CDR3 region: CASREDTLSYNEQFF. CDR3 DNA: TGTGCCAGCAGAGAGGACACTCTTTCCTACAATGAGCAGTTCTTC.